The present entry profiles one T cell receptor beta chain with its context. Its antigen is unidentified. This table comes from immunoSEQ multiplex PCR, and its TCRdb copy is limited to in-frame clones, with some not included. The table has some 140,000 clones, approximately 85% seen once. The sample belongs to a study of cytomegalovirus exposure and HLA in healthy donors. In the study overall: The use of the same platform for the 100 to 150 validation repertoires and the roughly 730 first-cohort repertoires was reported by a later analysis. Whole-study results and caveats: Among the CMV-associated chains, three were confirmed in vitro as specific for CMV antigens.

Sample: PBMCs. The receptor was isolated from a young woman in good health and CMV-seronegative.

CDR3 DNA: TGTGCCAGCAGCAGAGGACTCTCTGGAAACACCATATATTTT. This sequence encodes CASSRGLSGNTIYF. The V and J genes are TRBV7-2 and TRBJ1-3; no clear D gene. The V end lost 5 bases, the J end lost 0 bases, and 8 bases lay between the germline ends. CDR3 length: 14 residues. The germline gives CDR1 SGHTA, CDR2 FQGNSA.